This T cell receptor beta chain came from a study of T-cell memory formation after mild COVID-19. Study at large: Among the donors, TCR clusters were largely specific to each donor.

TCRdb called the 5' RACE reads again in MiXCR, with one record for every CDR3 protein. There are under 350,000 distinct CDR3 sequences in the sample; around 15% occur only once, and 20% to 25% lies in the top ten. Regarding the study as a whole: SARS-CoV-2 specificity of second-wave clones peaking day 37 was unconfirmed. In pre-infection memory, a portion of responding clones appeared, which suggested that cross-reactive memory joined. The CD4+ clones that contracted clustered mainly within CM and EM, and the CD8+ clones concentrated in EMRA.

This clonotype appeared a few times. What it binds is unknown. J lost 1 base, V lost 2 bases, and 2 bases had no gene match. The CDR3 covers 14 residues. Germline CDR1 and CDR2: DFQATT and SNEGSKA (reference sequence). Material for sequencing was PBMCs or a T cell subset sorted from them (not recorded which). The source of this sequence is a man in his late teens or twenties who had mild COVID-19 (a few samples of this study predate the infection). Cell type and time point are not known. This sequence joins TRBV20-1 and TRBJ2-7; 10 nucleotides align to TRBD1. The CDR3 loop is CSARMDRGSYEQYF. The CDR3 nucleotides are TGCAGTGCTAGAATGGACAGGGGGTCCTACGAGCAGTACTTC.